A selection of T cell receptor beta chains follows, all from one sample in a study of response to subunit inactivated influenza vaccine. Each CDR3 protein is one row after TCRdb ran MiXCR on the RT-PCR reads. The table has 500,000 to 650,000 distinct CDR3 sequences, 7.6% seen once. The specimen was PBMCs from blood, collected roughly 24 months after vaccination. The receptors stem from a man between 50 and 69 years old who received an inactivated influenza vaccine. CDR3s include the opening cysteine and the closing phenylalanine or tryptophan. Fields, in order: D gene, clone size, J gene, CDR3 length, V gene, CDR3 protein, CDR3 DNA. The D gene is left open where the match is weak. Size is stated for part of the rows, as once, few or many counts, or as a class when the clone is expanded.

>-|few|TRBJ2-7|14|TRBV6-1
CASSVTRRSYEQYF
TGTGCCAGCAGTGTGACACGGAGGTCCTACGAGCAGTACTTC
>TRBD2|-|TRBJ2-7|14|TRBV10-3
CAIGYSGSSYEQYF
TGTGCCATCGGTTATAGCGGGAGCTCCTACGAGCAGTACTTC
>-|many|TRBJ2-2|15|TRBV7-9
CASSPLGANTGELFF
TGTGCCAGCTCTCCCCTCGGGGCCAACACCGGGGAGCTGTTTTTT
>-|few|TRBJ2-7|16|TRBV6-5
CASSYSKGSYTYEQYF
TGTGCCAGCAGTTACTCGAAAGGGTCTTACACCTACGAGCAGTACTTC
>-|few|TRBJ2-1|13|TRBV11-1
CASSHPGLQEQFF
TGTGCCAGCAGCCACCCGGGACTCCAGGAGCAGTTCTTC
>-|-|TRBJ1-2|14|TRBV28
CASSWAGSNYGYTF
TGTGCCAGCAGCTGGGCAGGTTCTAACTATGGCTACACCTTC
>-|few|TRBJ2-4|17|TRBV5-6
CASSLYDYGLAKNIQYF
TGTGCCAGCAGCTTGTATGATTACGGTCTAGCCAAAAACATTCAGTACTTC
>TRBD1|few|TRBJ1-6|13|TRBV15
CATSSVRGSPLHF
TGTGCCACCAGCAGCGTCAGGGGGAGCCCCCTCCACTTT
>-|-|TRBJ1-1|13|TRBV20-1
CSASLRGDTEAFF
TGCAGTGCTAGCCTCAGAGGGGACACTGAAGCTTTCTTT
>TRBD1|-|TRBJ1-2|15|TRBV18
CASSPATGTNYGYTF
TGTGCCAGCTCACCAGCGACAGGGACTAACTATGGCTACACCTTC
>-|many|TRBJ2-5|13|TRBV7-2
CASSFRVAETQYF
TGTGCCAGCAGCTTTAGGGTAGCCGAGACCCAGTACTTC
>TRBD2|-|TRBJ2-7|13|TRBV3-1
CASSQGLAGTQYF
TGTGCCAGCAGCCAAGGACTAGCGGGGACGCAGTACTTC
>-|few|TRBJ2-5|12|TRBV6-2/TRBV6-3
CASSHLVATQYF
TGTGCCAGCAGCCACCTGGTGGCGACCCAGTACTTC
>-|-|TRBJ1-1|15|TRBV28
CASSFAGRVDTEAFF
TGTGCCAGCAGTTTTGCAGGGAGGGTAGACACTGAAGCTTTCTTT
>TRBD2|few|TRBJ2-3|16|TRBV20-1
CSASLPLAGGVDTQYF
TGCAGTGCTAGTCTCCCCCTAGCGGGAGGGGTTGATACGCAGTATTTT
>-|few|TRBJ2-6|17|TRBV7-9
CASSLATRSTGANVLTF
TGTGCCAGCAGCTTGGCGACAAGGTCTACTGGGGCCAACGTCCTGACTTTC
>TRBD1|-|TRBJ2-5|15|TRBV9
CASSVGGTGQETQYF
TGTGCCAGCAGCGTAGGCGGGACAGGGCAAGAGACCCAGTACTTC
>TRBD2|many|TRBJ2-5|16|TRBV27
CASSLSGTRMQETQYF
TGTGCCAGCAGTTTATCCGGGACTAGGATGCAAGAGACCCAGTACTTC